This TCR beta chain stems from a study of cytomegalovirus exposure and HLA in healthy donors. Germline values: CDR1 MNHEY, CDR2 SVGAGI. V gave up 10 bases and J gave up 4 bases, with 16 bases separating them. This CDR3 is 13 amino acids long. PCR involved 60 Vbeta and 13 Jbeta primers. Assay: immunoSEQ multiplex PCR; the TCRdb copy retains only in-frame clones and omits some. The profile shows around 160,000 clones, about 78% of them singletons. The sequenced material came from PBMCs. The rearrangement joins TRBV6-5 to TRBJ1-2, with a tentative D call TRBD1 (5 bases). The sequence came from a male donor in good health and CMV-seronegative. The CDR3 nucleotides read TGTGCCACCAGCCCCGGACACCTCTATGGCTACACCTTC. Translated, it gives CATSPGHLYGYTF.